This passage covers 10 T cell receptor beta chains from one sample sequenced in a study of regulatory T cells in long-lasting Graves disease. Construction of the TCR beta libraries employed iRepertoire HTBI primers in conjunction with Arm-PCR of CDR3 regions. TCRdb independently ran MiXCR on the multiplex PCR reads; one entry per CDR3 protein. Counted here are more than 650,000 distinct CDR3 sequences, 30% occurring once; the ten biggest clones make up roughly 40%. Time point of the sample: persistent/refractory GD, antithyroid drugs over 5 years with positive TRAb. Preparation of the TCR library used RNA extracted from PBMCs. Sequenced material: peripheral blood mononuclear cells (PBMCs), taken when the disease was refractory, from a patient treated with antithyroid drugs. Source of these receptors: a female donor with Graves disease.

The chain recombines TRBV20-1 with TRBJ1-1; the D is unclear. This CDR3 has 14 residues. CDR1 and CDR2 from the germline V gene are DFQATT and SNEGSKA (reference sequence). V was shortened by 1 base and J by 1 base, with 10 bases between the two germline ends. CDR3 protein: CSARVVSRNTEAFF. CDR3 sequence (DNA): TGCAGTGCTAGAGTAGTAAGCAGGAACACTGAAGCTTTCTTT.

This clonotype was recorded only once. The chain recombines TRBV30 with TRBJ1-5, with D possibly matching TRBD1 (5 bases). CDR3 length: 15 residues. V dropped 2 bases and J dropped 2 bases, with 13 bases sitting between them. CDR1 is GTSNPN, CDR2 SVGIG, per germline (reference sequence). CDR3: CAWSRGVGGNQPQHF. For the CDR3, the DNA is TGTGCCTGGAGTCGGGGGGTTGGGGGCAATCAGCCCCAGCATTTT.

The chain uses TRBV20-1 and TRBJ1-1; possible D gene TRBD1, 6 bases. CDR1 and CDR2 (germline): DFQATT, SNEGSKA (reference sequence). V was cut by 1 base and J by 11 bases, with 14 bases left in between. The CDR3 extends over 12 amino acids. This CDR3 reads CSARVGAQEAFF. DNA for the CDR3: TGCAGTGCTAGAGTGGGGGCACAAGAGGCTTTCTTT.

A note on this clonotype: Possible read error: a much larger clone is one base away. V and J are TRBV28 and TRBJ1-1; unclear D gene. V was cut by 8 bases and J by 5 bases, with 15 bases left in between. This CDR3 has 13 amino acids. Germline CDR1 and CDR2: MDHEN and SYDVKM. DNA for the CDR3: TGTGCCAGCGGTTGGGGAGGAAGAACTGAAGCTTTCTTT. This sequence encodes CASGWGGRTEAFF. The full variable domain, completed using reference TRBV28 and TRBJ1-1, is DVKVTQSSRYLVKRTGEKVFLECVQDMDHENMFWYRQDPGLGLRLIYFSYDVKMKEKGDIPEGYSVSREKKERFSLILESASTNQTSMYLCASGWGGRTEAFFGQGTRLTVV.

The chain couples TRBV29-1 to TRBJ1-2; D is uncertain. The V end lost 1 base, the J end lost 5 bases, and 5 bases lay between the germline ends. The germline V gene has CDR1 SQVTM and CDR2 ANQGSEA. The CDR3 has 11 residues. CDR3 coding DNA: TGCAGCGTTGAAGTCGGTTATGGCTACACCTTC. As protein: CSVEVGYGYTF.

In the case of this clonotype: A much larger clone differs from this one at a single base, so this may be a read error. The rearrangement uses TRBV28 and TRBJ1-2; 9 bases match TRBD1. Per germline, CDR1 MDHEN and CDR2 SYDVKM. The ends lost 7 bases at V and 9 bases at J; junction bases unmatched: 15. CDR3 length: 15 amino acids. The CDR3 DNA sequence: TGTGCCAGCAAAGAACAGGGGGCGCGAGGGGATAGCTACACCTTC. Protein sequence: CASKEQGARGDSYTF.

About this clonotype: A read error may be the cause here, since a much bigger clone is one base away. The J gene is TRBJ2-7, the V gene TRBV12-3 or TRBV12-4; the match to TRBD2 covers 9 bases. CDR3 size: 14 residues. This CDR3 is CASNHPGLAYEQCF. Here the CDR3 DNA reads TGTGCCAGCAATCATCCGGGACTAGCTTACGAGCAGTGCTTC.

J is TRBJ2-2 and V is TRBV9; TRBD1 matches 8 bases. The CDR3 covers 18 residues. Trimming cost V 0 bases and J 4 bases; bases outside gene matches: 11. Germline V CDR1 and CDR2: SGDLS, YYNGEE. The chain's CDR3 is CASSVEAQGALSTGELFF. CDR3 nucleotide sequence: TGTGCCAGCAGCGTAGAGGCCCAGGGGGCGCTGAGCACCGGGGAGCTGTTTTTT.

The J gene is TRBJ1-2, the V gene TRBV7-9, with 8 bases fitting TRBD1. From germline, CDR1 is SEHNR and CDR2 FQNEAQ (reference sequence). The CDR3 contains 15 residues. V was pared by 5 bases and J by 3 bases, with 8 bases of the junction left unmatched. CDR3 residues: CASSRTGRVDYGYTF. CDR3 bases: TGTGCCAGCAGCCGGACAGGGAGGGTAGACTATGGCTACACCTTC.

This clonotype was counted at least ten times. The J gene is TRBJ1-1, the V gene TRBV2; D unclear. Trimming stripped 7 bases from V and 1 base from J, with 13 bases between. Germline CDR1 reads SNHLY; CDR2 reads FYNNEI. CDR3 length: 14 amino acids. The CDR3 DNA reads TGTGCCAGCACCGCCCGGCGGACGAACACTGAAGCTTTCTTT. It translates to CASTARRTNTEAFF.